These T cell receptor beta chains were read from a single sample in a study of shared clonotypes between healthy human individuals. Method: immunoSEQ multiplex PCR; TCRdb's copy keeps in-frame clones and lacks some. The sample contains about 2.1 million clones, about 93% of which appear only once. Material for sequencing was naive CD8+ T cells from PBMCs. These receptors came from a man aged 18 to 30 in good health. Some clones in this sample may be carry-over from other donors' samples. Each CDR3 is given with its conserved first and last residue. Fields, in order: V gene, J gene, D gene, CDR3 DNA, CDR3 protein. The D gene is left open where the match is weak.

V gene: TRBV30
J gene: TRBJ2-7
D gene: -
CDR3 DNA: TGTGCCTGGAGTCCGGTAGGATACGAGCAGTACTTC
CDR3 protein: CAWSPVGYEQYF

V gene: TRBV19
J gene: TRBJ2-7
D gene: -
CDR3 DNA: TGTGCCAGTAGTTCTAACCGGCAGGGCCACGAGCAGTACTTC
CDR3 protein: CASSSNRQGHEQYF

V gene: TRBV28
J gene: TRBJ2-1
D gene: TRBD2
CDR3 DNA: TGTGCCAGCAGTTCCCAGCGGGAGGGAACATACAATGAGCAGTTCTTC
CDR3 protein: CASSSQREGTYNEQFF

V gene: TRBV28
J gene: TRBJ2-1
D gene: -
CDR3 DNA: TGTGCCAGCAGGCCTCCAATCGACGGGAATGAGCAGTTCTTC
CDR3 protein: CASRPPIDGNEQFF

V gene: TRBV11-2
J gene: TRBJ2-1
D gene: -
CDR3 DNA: TGTGCCAGCAGCTTAGTTTCCAGGGTTCATGAGCAGTTCTTC
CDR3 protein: CASSLVSRVHEQFF

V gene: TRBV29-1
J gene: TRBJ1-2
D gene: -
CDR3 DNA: TGCAGCGTTGAAGCTAGATTCTATGGCTACACCTTC
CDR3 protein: CSVEARFYGYTF

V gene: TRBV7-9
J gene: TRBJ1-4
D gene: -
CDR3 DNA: TGTGCCAGCAGCTTGCCCGGAAAAGGGAGGGAAAAACTGTTTTTT
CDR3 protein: CASSLPGKGREKLFF

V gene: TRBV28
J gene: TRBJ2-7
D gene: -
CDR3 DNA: TGTGCCAGCAGTTTAAAACTTAGGGGGGACAGCTCCTACGAGCAGTACTTC
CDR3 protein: CASSLKLRGDSSYEQYF

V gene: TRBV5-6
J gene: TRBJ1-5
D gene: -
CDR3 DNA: TGTGCCAGCAGCCGGGGGTTCAGGGGCAATCAGCCCCAGCATTTT
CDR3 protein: CASSRGFRGNQPQHF

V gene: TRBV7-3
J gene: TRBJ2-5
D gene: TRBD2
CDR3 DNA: TGTGCCAGCTCTTTAGCGGGAGGGCCTGGAGAGACCCAGTACTTC
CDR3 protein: CASSLAGGPGETQYF

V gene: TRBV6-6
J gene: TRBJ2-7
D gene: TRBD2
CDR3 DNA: TGTGCCACCCGGACTAGCGGGGGGTACGAGCAGTACTTC
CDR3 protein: CATRTSGGYEQYF

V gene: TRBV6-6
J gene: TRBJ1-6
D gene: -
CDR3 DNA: TGTGCCACACAATCACCCCTCCACTTT
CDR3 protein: CATQSPLHF

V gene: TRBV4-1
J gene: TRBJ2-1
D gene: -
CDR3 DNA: TGCGCCAGCAGCCAAGTCGACAGCGAGCAGTTCTTC
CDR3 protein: CASSQVDSEQFF

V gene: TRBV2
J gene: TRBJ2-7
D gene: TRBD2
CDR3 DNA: TGTGCCAGCAGTGAATGGGCTAGCGGGACCTACGAGCAGTACTTC
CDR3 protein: CASSEWASGTYEQYF

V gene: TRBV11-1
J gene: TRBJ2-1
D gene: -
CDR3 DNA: TGTGCCAGCAGCCCAGGCCGGGATGAGCAGTTCTTC
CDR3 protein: CASSPGRDEQFF

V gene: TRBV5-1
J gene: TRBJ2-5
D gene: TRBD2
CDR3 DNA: TGCGCCAGCAGCTTGGCCGGGAGGGCCACCCAAGAGACCCAGTACTTC
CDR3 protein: CASSLAGRATQETQYF

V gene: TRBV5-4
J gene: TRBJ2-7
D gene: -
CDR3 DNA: TGTGCCAGCAGTATCTCGGACTACGAGCAGTACTTC
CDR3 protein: CASSISDYEQYF

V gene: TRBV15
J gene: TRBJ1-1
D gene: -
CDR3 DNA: TGTGCCACCAGCAGCTTGAACACTGAAGCTTTCTTT
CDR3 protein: CATSSLNTEAFF